This record concerns one T cell receptor (beta chain) sequence. The antigen this receptor binds is unknown. One base away there is no much larger clone; base qualities are not given. TCRbeta CDR3 regions were amplified from genomic DNA by means of the immunoSEQ Assay, a bias-controlled multiplex PCR. The study's own analysis went as follows. The number of nucleated cells in each sample was estimated by amplification of reference gene primers within the assay. To quantify the absolute abundance of each unique TCRbeta CDR3 rearrangement, sequence reads were collapsed and filtered. For each sample, productive Simpson clonality was calculated as the square root of Simpson's diversity index across productive rearrangements. TCRdb limited this immuneACCESS table to in-frame rearrangements with V and J called. A share of clones is missing; checked studies link under half to unresolved V genes, and the rest is unexplained. V and J calls and clone size are copied from that table; D and trimming were computed from the DNA. Recorded for this sample are about 330,000 clones; 80% to 90% of them occurred a single time. The ten largest clonotypes hold approximately 6.5% of the sample.

A second Seattle source provided samples from volunteer blood donors who had recovered from COVID-19. Collaborating institutions collected whole blood in K2EDTA tubes following their own protocols. For TCRbeta analysis, collaborators shipped samples in one of three forms: frozen whole blood, isolated PBMCs, or DNA extracted from either of those sample types. This entry is derived from a study of blood T cell repertoires in COVID-19 (dated by TCRdb to the early 2020s). Regarding the complete study: Samples covering the acute and convalescent phases of COVID-19 were provided by collaborators in the United States, Italy and Spain. The samples were drawn from the first 160 participants of the ongoing ImmuneRACE study and from some 1,300 subjects provided by 6 global collaborators. The repertoires were released in a freely available public database meant as a resource for research on the immune response to SARS-CoV-2. The dataset comprised deeply sampled blood TCRbeta repertoires from subjects exposed to, actively infected with, or recovered from COVID-19. Where available, HLA class I and class II types were taken from metadata supplied by the sample provider and were not determined by assay-based typing. The prospective study material was composed of cDNA or gDNA derived from T cells, B-cell-depleted T cells, or PBMCs. A de-identified subject ID, COVID-19 status, age in years and sex were almost always included in the sample metadata.

V and J lose 2 bases and 3 bases, and a span of 16 bases separates them. The CDR3 sequence holds 16 residues, the cysteine and phenylalanine included. Solely the CDR3 DNA is kept, with 48 bases framed from the first base. Looking up the germline V gene yields CDR1 KGHSH and CDR2 LQKENI. The paper's findings and limits, for the study overall: The quantity of clinical and demographic metadata differed by source and by participant and was supplied without curation.

Here the chain combines TRBV18 and TRBJ2-5, with no confident D gene call. The sequence was collected from a man between 18 and 35 years old who had recovered from COVID-19. What was sequenced was peripheral blood. The CDR3 region has the sequence CASSPNSLSLKETQYF. The base sequence is TGTGCCAGCTCACCAAATAGCCTGAGTCTGAAAGAGACCCAGTACTTC.